A single sample gave rise to the 2 T cell receptor beta chains below, sequenced in a study of identifying expanded T cells in peripheral blood. This table comes from immunoSEQ multiplex PCR, and its TCRdb copy is limited to in-frame clones, with some not included. The sample lists some 93,000 clones, 70% to 90% occurring once. Sequenced material: blood. Receptors were obtained from a person aged 18-70 years in good health.

V usage is TRBV6-5 and J usage is TRBJ1-1; D gene ambiguous. CDR1 MNHEY and CDR2 SVGAGI come from the germline V gene. Trimming took 6 bases from V and 0 from J, leaving 11 bases between them. The CDR3 covers 14 residues. CDR3 in DNA: TGTGCCAGCAGAGTGGCGCTGATGAACACTGAAGCTTTCTTT. Its protein product is CASRVALMNTEAFF.

CDR3 loop: CASSRSGVYEQFF. DNA for the CDR3: TGTGCCAGCAGCCGTTCTGGGGTCTATGAGCAGTTCTTC. V usage is TRBV14 and J usage is TRBJ2-1; D gene ambiguous. The V and J ends lost 4 bases and 8 bases respectively, with 12 bases between them. CDR3 length: 13 residues. From germline, CDR1 is SGHDN and CDR2 FVKESK.